A selection of T cell receptor beta chains follows, all from one sample in a study of blood T cell repertoires in COVID-19. The repertoire was sequenced with immunoSEQ multiplex PCR; TCRdb's copy has only in-frame clones and lacks some. The sample gives 90,000 to 110,000 clones, more than 65% of which show up once; 7.9% is in the top ten. The sequencing sample was made of peripheral blood. All receptors derive from a woman aged 80 or over with active or convalescent COVID-19. Both conserved end residues are part of each CDR3. A D gene is named only where the DNA matches it firmly. Size is stated for part of the rows, as once, few or many counts, or as a class when the clone is expanded.

J | size | D | V | CDR3 | DNA
TRBJ2-1 | . | TRBD2 | TRBV20-1 | CSASSGSTLYEQFF | TGCAGTGCGAGTAGCGGGAGTACCCTTTATGAGCAGTTCTTC
TRBJ2-1 | once | TRBD2 | TRBV7-9 | CASSSQQTSGSGDEQFF | TGTGCCAGCAGCTCGCAACAAACTAGCGGGAGTGGCGATGAGCAGTTCTTC
TRBJ2-7 | . | . | TRBV3-1/TRBV3-2 | CASSHAYEQYF | TGTGCCAGCAGCCACGCCTACGAGCAGTACTTC
TRBJ1-2 | . | TRBD1 | TRBV9 | CASSVGEGQGVHYGYTF | TGTGCCAGCAGCGTAGGAGAGGGACAGGGGGTCCACTATGGCTACACCTTC
TRBJ2-7 | . | TRBD1 | TRBV15 | CATSNRGFEQYF | TGTGCCACCAGCAACAGGGGGTTCGAGCAGTACTTC
TRBJ2-1 | few | TRBD2 | TRBV5-1 | CASSLEASGSNEQFF | TGCGCCAGCAGCTTGGAGGCTAGCGGGAGCAATGAGCAGTTCTTC
TRBJ1-6 | . | . | TRBV7-9 | CASSSLRRTGSPLHF | TGTGCCAGCAGCTCGTTGCGGAGAACCGGTTCACCCCTCCACTTT
TRBJ2-7 | few | TRBD2 | TRBV4-2 | CASSQETSGWQYF | TGTGCCAGCAGCCAAGAGACTAGCGGGTGGCAGTACTTC
TRBJ1-1 | once | . | TRBV30 | CAWSVQGNTEAFF | TGTGCCTGGAGTGTACAGGGGAACACTGAAGCTTTCTTT
TRBJ2-2 | . | . | TRBV18 | CASSLLATNTGELFF | TGTGCCAGCTCACTTCTAGCGACGAACACCGGGGAGCTGTTTTTT
TRBJ2-7 | . | . | TRBV5-1 | CASRGGQDSYEQYF | TGCGCCAGCAGGGGAGGACAGGACTCCTACGAGCAGTACTTC
TRBJ2-3 | . | TRBD1 | TRBV7-3 | CASSFTGQGRDTQYF | TGTGCCAGCAGCTTTACGGGACAGGGTCGAGATACGCAGTATTTT
TRBJ2-7 | once | TRBD1 | TRBV5-1 | CASSLSTGSSYEQYF | TGCGCCAGCAGCTTATCGACAGGGAGCTCCTACGAGCAGTACTTC
TRBJ2-5 | . | . | TRBV5-1 | CASSLMPTQGYGKETQYF | TGCGCCAGCAGCTTAATGCCTACCCAGGGCTATGGTAAAGAGACCCAGTACTTC
TRBJ2-7 | . | TRBD1 | TRBV5-1 | CASSRQGIYEQYF | TGCGCCAGCAGCCGACAGGGGATCTACGAGCAGTACTTC
TRBJ1-6 | . | . | TRBV6-2/TRBV6-3 | CASSPRGGNSPLHF | TGTGCCAGCAGCCCCCGGGGAGGGAATTCACCCCTCCACTTT
TRBJ2-7 | . | TRBD2 | TRBV5-4 | CASSRTSGSYEQYF | TGTGCCAGCAGCCGGACTAGCGGCTCCTACGAGCAGTACTTC
TRBJ1-6 | . | . | TRBV7-9 | CASSLPHPNSPLHF | TGTGCCAGCAGCTTACCCCATCCTAATTCACCCCTCCACTTT
TRBJ1-2 | . | . | TRBV6-5 | CASRPTQGGHGYTF | TGTGCCAGCAGGCCCACTCAGGGAGGACATGGCTACACCTTC
TRBJ2-7 | . | . | TRBV5-1 | CASSLDGGQARDEQYF | TGCGCCAGCAGCTTGGACGGTGGACAAGCTCGGGACGAGCAGTACTTC
TRBJ1-3 | . | TRBD1 | TRBV6-4 | CASSDSGQGGNSGNTIYF | TGTGCCAGCAGTGATTCCGGACAGGGAGGGAACTCTGGAAACACCATATATTTT
TRBJ2-1 | . | TRBD2 | TRBV19 | CASSRAGASPDEQFF | TGTGCCAGTAGTAGAGCGGGAGCGTCTCCCGATGAGCAGTTCTTC
TRBJ1-5 | . | . | TRBV7-2 | CASSLGGTGRNQPQHF | TGTGCCAGCAGCTTAGGAGGAACAGGGCGCAATCAGCCCCAGCATTTT
TRBJ2-2 | . | . | TRBV20-1 | CSASPGDREDTGELFF | TGCAGTGCTAGTCCCGGTGACAGGGAGGACACCGGGGAGCTGTTTTTT
TRBJ1-1 | once | . | TRBV28 | CASSLGGGSTEAFF | TGTGCCAGCAGTTTGGGGGGAGGCAGCACTGAAGCTTTCTTT
TRBJ2-5 | . | . | TRBV5-1 | CASSPLQGTQETQYF | TGCGCCAGCAGCCCTTTACAGGGAACCCAAGAGACCCAGTACTTC
TRBJ2-2 | . | TRBD1 | TRBV4-2 | CASSQAHGGTGVRAGELFF | TGTGCCAGCAGCCAGGCCCACGGCGGGACAGGGGTACGGGCCGGGGAGCTGTTTTTT
TRBJ2-3 | . | TRBD1 | TRBV28 | CASRARDRGQIRADTQYF | TGTGCCAGCAGGGCCCGGGACAGGGGTCAGATTCGGGCAGATACGCAGTATTTT
TRBJ1-5 | few | . | TRBV9 | CASSAREGNQPQHF | TGTGCCAGCAGCGCCAGGGAGGGCAATCAGCCCCAGCATTTT
TRBJ2-7 | . | TRBD1 | TRBV9 | CASSVDRGYEQYF | TGTGCCAGCAGCGTAGACAGGGGCTACGAGCAGTACTTC
TRBJ1-1 | . | TRBD1 | TRBV10-2 | CASKPAGTVNTEAFF | TGCGCCAGCAAACCCGCCGGGACAGTGAACACTGAAGCTTTCTTT
TRBJ2-7 | . | TRBD1 | TRBV27 | CASSLTGGYEQYF | TGTGCCAGCAGTTTAACAGGGGGCTACGAGCAGTACTTC
TRBJ2-7 | . | TRBD2 | TRBV5-1 | CASSLLAGGYEQYF | TGCGCCAGCAGCTTGTTAGCGGGAGGATACGAGCAGTACTTC
TRBJ1-5 | . | TRBD1 | TRBV28 | CASWGQGHNQPQHF | TGTGCCAGCTGGGGACAGGGCCACAATCAGCCCCAGCATTTT
TRBJ1-4 | . | . | TRBV28 | CASSPAGREPTNEKLFF | TGTGCCAGCAGTCCTGCGGGGCGAGAACCAACTAATGAAAAACTGTTTTTT
TRBJ1-4 | . | TRBD1 | TRBV11-2 | CASSRQGQGYPRTNEKLFF | TGTGCCAGCAGCCGGCAAGGACAGGGCTACCCTCGGACTAATGAAAAACTGTTTTTT
TRBJ2-3 | . | . | TRBV28 | CASSLSQLGTQYF | TGTGCCAGCAGTTTATCACAGTTGGGTACGCAGTATTTT
TRBJ1-1 | . | TRBD1 | TRBV10-2 | CASSAYGTVNTEAFF | TGCGCCAGCAGTGCATACGGGACAGTGAACACTGAAGCTTTCTTT
TRBJ2-7 | . | . | TRBV2 | CASKWGLWGGEQYF | TGTGCCAGCAAATGGGGCCTATGGGGCGGCGAGCAGTACTTC
TRBJ2-2 | . | . | TRBV12-5 | CASGSPGAGELFF | TGTGCTAGTGGTTCCCCAGGGGCCGGGGAGCTGTTTTTT
TRBJ2-5 | . | TRBD2 | TRBV9 | CASSGSGTRQETQYF | TGTGCCAGCAGCGGGAGCGGGACCCGCCAAGAGACCCAGTACTTC
TRBJ1-1 | . | TRBD1 | TRBV28 | CASSLPGGGTEAFF | TGTGCCAGCAGTTTGCCAGGGGGAGGAACTGAAGCTTTCTTT
TRBJ1-2 | . | . | TRBV24-1 | CATSDSGGANYGYTF | TGTGCCACCAGTGATTCCGGCGGAGCTAACTATGGCTACACCTTC
TRBJ1-4 | . | TRBD1 | TRBV2 | CARSTGRGQGPNEKLFF | TGTGCCAGATCCACGGGGCGGGGACAGGGGCCTAATGAAAAACTGTTTTTT
TRBJ1-1 | . | . | TRBV9 | CASSSSLGGGAFF | TGTGCCAGCAGCTCTAGTCTGGGAGGGGGGGCTTTCTTT
TRBJ1-2 | . | . | TRBV29-1 | CSVGPGGGYTF | .
TRBJ1-2 | . | . | TRBV30 | CAWKAGFGYTF | TGTGCCTGGAAGGCGGGTTTCGGGTACACCTTC
TRBJ1-1 | . | . | TRBV28 | CASSSPRPAEAFF | TGTGCCAGCAGCTCCCCTCGTCCGGCTGAAGCTTTCTTT